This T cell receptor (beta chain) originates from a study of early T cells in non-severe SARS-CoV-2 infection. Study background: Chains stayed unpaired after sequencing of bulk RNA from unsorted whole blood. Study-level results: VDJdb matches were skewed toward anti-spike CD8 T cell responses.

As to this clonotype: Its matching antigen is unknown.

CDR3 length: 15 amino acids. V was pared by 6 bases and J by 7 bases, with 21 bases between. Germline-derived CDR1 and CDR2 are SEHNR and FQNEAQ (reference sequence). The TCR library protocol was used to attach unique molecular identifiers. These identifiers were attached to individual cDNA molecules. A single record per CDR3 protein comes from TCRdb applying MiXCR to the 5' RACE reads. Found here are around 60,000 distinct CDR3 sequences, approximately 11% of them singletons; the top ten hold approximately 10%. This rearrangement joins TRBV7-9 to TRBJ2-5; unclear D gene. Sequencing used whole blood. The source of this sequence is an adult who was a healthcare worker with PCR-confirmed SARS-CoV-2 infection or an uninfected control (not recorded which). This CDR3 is CASRNLESSVVTQYF. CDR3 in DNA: TGTGCCAGCAGGAACTTAGAATCCTCGGTCGTGACCCAGTACTTC.